This TCR beta chain was recovered during a study of CD8 T cells in Susac syndrome. The CDR3 is made up of 14 amino acids. In germline, CDR1 is SGHVS, CDR2 FQNEAQ. Trimming shortened V by 1 base and J by 2 bases, and 6 bases separated the two germline ends. RNA, at roughly 0.5 to 1 ug, was reverse transcribed with random hexamers. Using its own MiXCR run on the immunoSEQ multiplex PCR reads, TCRdb lists one record per CDR3 protein. The data hold 120,000 or so distinct CDR3 sequences, with approximately 93% observed a single time. The receptor was derived from a human donor with multiple sclerosis. Sequenced sample: CD4+ T cells from PBMCs. The rearrangement uses TRBV7-8 and TRBJ2-1; D unresolved. CDR3 residues: CASSLDFTYNEQFF. The CDR3 DNA is TGTGCCAGCAGCTTAGACTTCACCTACAATGAGCAGTTCTTC.